The T cell receptor beta chain described here comes from a study of blood T cells in healthy people across ages. Study-wide findings and caveats: PBMCs went unsorted, and a conclusive naive versus antigen-experienced comparison was therefore prevented. For the donors, CMV status was unknown and possibly confounded expanded clonotype changes. The long-lived group displayed more naive CD4+ cells, plus higher diversity, than the aged donors did.

The CDR3 is 16 amino acids. V lost 5 bases and J lost 5, with 22 bases in between. Germline values: CDR1 MNHEY, CDR2 SVGEGT. Through a sample-barcoded 5' primer and a J-beta primer mix, a second PCR was run for roughly 7 to 11 cycles. Every individual sample yielded 2.5 million or more paired-end reads (each containing CDR3). One entry per CDR3 protein results from TCRdb running MiXCR on the 5' RACE reads. The data show over 1,500,000 distinct CDR3 sequences, with about two fifths seen just once and approximately 22% held by the top ten. With regard to this clonotype: Its antigen is currently unknown.

The sequencing sample was made of blood. The gene calls are TRBV6-2 or TRBV6-3 and TRBJ2-7, with D tentatively TRBD2 (5 bases). The clonotype comes from a human donor in good health. The CDR3 reads CASSTVMRARRDEQYF. CDR3 nucleotides: TGTGCCAGCAGTACGGTAATGAGGGCGCGGAGAGACGAGCAGTACTTC.